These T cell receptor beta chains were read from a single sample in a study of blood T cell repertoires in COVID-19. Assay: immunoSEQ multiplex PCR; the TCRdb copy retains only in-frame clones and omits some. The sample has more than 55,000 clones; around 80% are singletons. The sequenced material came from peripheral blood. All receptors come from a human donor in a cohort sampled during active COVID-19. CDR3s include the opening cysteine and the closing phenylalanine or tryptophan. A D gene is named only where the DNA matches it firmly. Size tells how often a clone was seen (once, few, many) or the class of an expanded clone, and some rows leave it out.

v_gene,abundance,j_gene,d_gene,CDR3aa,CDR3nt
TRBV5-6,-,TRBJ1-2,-,CASSPDREGYGYTF,TGTGCCAGCAGCCCGGACAGAGAGGGCTATGGCTACACCTTC
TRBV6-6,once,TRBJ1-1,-,CASSYVGGTEAFF,TGTGCCAGCAGTTACGTCGGGGGGACTGAAGCTTTCTTT
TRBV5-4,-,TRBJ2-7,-,CASSEGQFTAYEQYF,TGTGCCAGCAGCGAAGGACAGTTCACAGCCTACGAGCAGTACTTC
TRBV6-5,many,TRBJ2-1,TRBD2,CATRYGTSYVNEQFF,TGTGCCACTCGATACGGGACTAGCTACGTCAATGAGCAGTTCTTC
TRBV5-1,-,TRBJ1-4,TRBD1,CASSFTGGWEKLFF,TGCGCCAGCAGCTTCACAGGGGGCTGGGAAAAACTGTTTTTT
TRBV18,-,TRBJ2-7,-,CASSRRDPKPYEQYF,TGTGCCAGCTCACGGCGGGACCCTAAACCCTACGAGCAGTACTTC
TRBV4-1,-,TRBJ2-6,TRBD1,CASSQARTGLSGANVLTF,TGCGCCAGCAGCCAAGCGAGGACAGGCCTCTCTGGGGCCAACGTCCTGACTTTC
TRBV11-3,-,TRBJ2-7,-,CASSPSGGPQIYEQYF,TGTGCCAGCAGCCCTTCAGGAGGGCCGCAAATTTACGAGCAGTACTTC
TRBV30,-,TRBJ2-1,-,CAWSAGRTAIDEQFF,TGTGCCTGGAGTGCTGGACGGACAGCTATCGATGAGCAGTTCTTC
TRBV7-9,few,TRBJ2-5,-,CASSTRDFEETQYF,TGTGCCAGCAGCACCCGGGACTTTGAAGAGACCCAGTACTTC
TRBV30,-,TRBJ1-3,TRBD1,CAWSPSGGSGNTIYF,TGTGCCTGGAGCCCCTCAGGGGGCTCTGGAAACACCATATATTTT
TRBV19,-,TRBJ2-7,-,CASSDSRGGSYEQYF,TGTGCCAGTAGTGACTCAAGGGGGGGCTCCTACGAGCAGTACTTC
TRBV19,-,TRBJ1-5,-,CASSMVGQRRNQPQHF,TGTGCCAGTAGTATGGTTGGACAGAGGAGGAATCAGCCCCAGCATTTT
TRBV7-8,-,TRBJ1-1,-,CASSLTQGSTEAFF,TGTGCCAGCAGCTTAACACAGGGTTCAACTGAAGCTTTCTTT
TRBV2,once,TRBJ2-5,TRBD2,CASRKREVQETQYF,TGTGCCAGCAGAAAGCGGGAGGTCCAAGAGACCCAGTACTTC
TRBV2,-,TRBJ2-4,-,CASSRTEIAKNIQYF,TGTGCCAGCAGTCGGACTGAGATAGCCAAAAACATTCAGTACTTC
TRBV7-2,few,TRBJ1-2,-,CASRRQEDGYTF,TGTGCCAGCAGACGTCAGGAGGATGGCTACACCTTC
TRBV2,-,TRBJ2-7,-,CASSEAGGAYEQYF,TGTGCCAGCAGTGAAGCGGGCGGGGCCTACGAGCAGTACTTC
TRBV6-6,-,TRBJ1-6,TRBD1,CASSGRTGHNSPLHF,TGTGCCAGCAGCGGTAGGACAGGGCATAATTCACCCCTCCACTTT
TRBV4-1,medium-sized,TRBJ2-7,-,CASSQLGLVSYEQYF,TGCGCCAGCAGCCAACTAGGACTGGTGTCCTACGAGCAGTACTTC